This entry lists 2 T cell receptor beta chains sequenced from one sample in a study of Tregs in tolerant kidney transplant recipients. TCRdb keeps only in-frame clones here, not all; method: immunoSEQ multiplex PCR. The sample records under 95,000 clones, 75% to 95% being singletons. The source was Tregs from blood, collected before the transplant. The receptors derive from a human donor who received a combined kidney and bone marrow transplant.

The chain has TRBV28 and TRBJ1-6, with 7 bases fitting TRBD1. CDR3 length: 16 residues. Germline CDR1 and CDR2: MDHEN and SYDVKM. V lost 1 base to trimming and J lost 8 bases; unmatched junction nucleotides: 8. CDR3 region: CASSLSLGTEDSPLHF. The CDR3, as DNA: TGTGCCAGCAGTTTATCTTTGGGGACAGAGGATTCACCCCTCCACTTT.

The rearrangement joins TRBV2 to TRBJ1-2; D perhaps matches TRBD1 (6 bases). Trimming removed 6 bases from V and 0 bases from J, with 11 bases in between. Germline loops: CDR1 SNHLY, CDR2 FYNNEI. The CDR3 is made up of 14 amino acids. CDR3 nucleotide sequence: TGTGCCAGCAGACGGGACATTTCTAACTATGGCTACACCTTC. It encodes CASRRDISNYGYTF.